Each of the 26 T cell receptor beta chains below was sequenced from the same sample in a study of T cell repertoires in cytomegalovirus infection. One entry per CDR3 protein, called by TCRdb with MiXCR from the reads. The sample has about 830,000 distinct CDR3 sequences, roughly 33% seen once. These TCRs' antigens remain unknown. Source: cultured CD8+ T cells from PBMCs, taken from culture after CMV antigen stimulation. The origin of the receptors is a human donor in good health (CMV status not recorded). Some clones in this sample may be carry-over from other donors' samples.

V is TRBV6-5 and J is TRBJ1-2; weak D call: TRBD1 (5 bases). Germline values: CDR1 MNHEY, CDR2 SVGAGI. This CDR3 spans 15 amino acids. V dropped 7 bases and J dropped 1 base, with 16 bases sitting between them. The CDR3 DNA sequence: TGTGCCAGCACCGACTTGCCCCAGGGTAACTATGGCTACACCTTC. Its protein is CASTDLPQGNYGYTF.

This sequence joins TRBV7-9 and TRBJ1-1, with a possible D match to TRBD1 (5 bases). In germline, CDR1 is SEHNR, CDR2 FQNEAQ (reference sequence). V was pared by 5 bases and J by 6 bases, with 19 bases between. CDR3 length equals 15 residues. CDR3 coding DNA: TGTGCCAGCAGCCCCCAGGGTCTCCGAACCGCTGAAGCTTTCTTT. As protein: CASSPQGLRTAEAFF. Full variable domain (missing parts from reference TRBV7-9 and TRBJ1-1): DTGVSQNPRHKITKRGQNVTFRCDPISEHNRLYWYRQTLGQGPEFLTYFQNEAQLEKSRLLSDRFSAERPKGSFSTLEIQRTEQGDSAMYLCASSPQGLRTAEAFFGQGTRLTVV.

The chain links TRBV6-6 to TRBJ1-2; D is ambiguous. V was cut by 6 bases and J by 0 bases, with 14 bases left in between. This CDR3 is built from 15 residues. CDR1 and CDR2 (germline): MNHNY, SVGAGI (reference sequence). The CDR3 here is CASSHQRWANYGYTF. CDR3 sequence (DNA): TGTGCCAGCAGCCACCAAAGGTGGGCTAACTATGGCTACACCTTC.

This chain connects TRBV9 to TRBJ2-5; no reliable D call. Trimming stripped 4 bases from V and 6 bases from J, with 16 bases between. The CDR3 contains 14 residues. In germline, CDR1 is SGDLS, CDR2 YYNGEE. CDR3: CASSPSNGIQTQYF. CDR3 sequence (DNA): TGTGCCAGCAGCCCCTCAAATGGGATTCAGACCCAGTACTTC. Full variable domain (outside the CDR3, taken from reference TRBV9 and TRBJ2-5): DSGVTQTPKHLITATGQRVTLRCSPRSGDLSVYWYQQSLDQGLQFLIQYYNGEERAKGNILERFSAQQFPDLHSELNLSSLELGDSALYFCASSPSNGIQTQYFGPGTRLLVL.

In its sample, this clonotype was seen once. The rearrangement uses TRBV12-3 or TRBV12-4 and TRBJ2-7, with D perhaps TRBD1 or TRBD2 (5 bases each). The CDR3 is 13 residues long. Deletions cut 1 base from V and 5 bases from J, with 9 bases between. The CDR3 reads CASSLGGVNEQYF. In nucleotides, the CDR3 is TGTGCCAGCAGTTTAGGAGGGGTTAACGAGCAGTACTTC.

In its sample, this clonotype was seen many times. The rearrangement uses TRBV7-2 and TRBJ2-3, with 14 bases identical to TRBD2. The germline gives CDR1 SGHTA, CDR2 FQGNSA. V was pared by 5 bases and J by 7 bases, with 17 bases of the junction left unmatched. This CDR3 comprises 19 residues. Written as DNA, the CDR3 is TGTGCCAGCAGCCCCCCCGGACTAGCGGGGGGACCATTCCGATATACGCAGTATTTT. Protein: CASSPPGLAGGPFRYTQYF.

The genes are TRBV25-1 and TRBJ2-5; 7 positions match TRBD2. Germline lookup yields CDR1 MGHDK and CDR2 SYGVNS. V trimming: 8 bases; J trimming: 3 bases; junction bases outside the gene matches: 15. The CDR3 has 16 amino acids. The CDR3 DNA follows: TGTGCCAGCCCCTCCGGGACTATAACTATAAAAGAGACCCAGTACTTC. Translation: CASPSGTITIKETQYF.

This chain uses TRBV7-6 with TRBJ1-1; TRBD1 might be the D (5 bases). This CDR3 region has 16 residues. Trimming pared 3 bases from V and 3 bases from J, leaving 17 bases between. From germline, CDR1 is SGHVS and CDR2 FNYEAQ. CDR3 region: CASSFRMGDLHTEAFF. CDR3 in DNA: TGTGCCAGCAGCTTCCGCATGGGGGACTTGCACACTGAAGCTTTCTTT. The entire variable domain, with the rest obtained from reference TRBV7-6 and TRBJ1-1, is as follows: GAGVSQSPRYKVTKRGQDVALRCDPISGHVSLYWYRQALGQGPEFLTYFNYEAQQDKSGLPNDRFSAERPEGSISTLTIQRTEQRDSAMYRCASSFRMGDLHTEAFFGQGTRLTVV.

Ten or more counts support this clonotype. The V and J genes are TRBV7-9 and TRBJ2-4; tentatively, D is TRBD1 (5 bases). The CDR3 contains 15 residues. In germline, CDR1 is SEHNR, CDR2 FQNEAQ (reference sequence). V lost 5 bases and J lost 0, with 11 bases in between. CDR3 nucleotides: TGTGCCAGCAGCCTTGACAGAGTAGCCAAAAACATTCAGTACTTC. This translates into CASSLDRVAKNIQYF. Looking up the rest from reference TRBV7-9 and TRBJ2-4 gives the full variable domain: DTGVSQNPRHKITKRGQNVTFRCDPISEHNRLYWYRQTLGQGPEFLTYFQNEAQLEKSRLLSDRFSAERPKGSFSTLEIQRTEQGDSAMYLCASSLDRVAKNIQYFGAGTRLSVL.

This clonotype has only a few counts. The gene calls are TRBV27 and TRBJ2-1; 11 nucleotides match TRBD2. CDR3 length: 18 amino acids. Germline V gene sequence: CDR1 MNHEY, CDR2 SMNVEV (reference sequence). The ends lost 4 bases at V and 7 bases at J; junction bases unmatched: 15. The CDR3 nucleotides read TGTGCCAGCAGTTCGACAGGGTTAGCGGGGGGGCGTAGAAATGAGCAGTTCTTC. It yields the protein CASSSTGLAGGRRNEQFF.

Written as DNA, the CDR3 is TGTGCCAGCAGTTTAAATGGAGCTAACTATGGCTACACCTTC. It is translated as CASSLNGANYGYTF. This chain links TRBV27 with TRBJ1-2; unclear D gene. CDR1 is MNHEY, CDR2 SMNVEV, per germline (reference sequence). V lost 2 bases to trimming and J lost 0 bases, with 7 bases between them. The CDR3 runs 14 residues.

The rearrangement links TRBV6-2 or TRBV6-3 to TRBJ2-5, with D unresolved. This CDR3 contains 15 residues. The germline CDR1 and CDR2 sequences are MNHEY and SVGEGT. V lost 3 bases and J lost 1, with 12 bases in between. As DNA, the CDR3 is TGTGCCAGCAGTTATACGGTGACCATCCAAGAGACCCAGTACTTC. It specifies CASSYTVTIQETQYF.

V is TRBV28 and J is TRBJ2-7, with 7 bases identical to TRBD2. The trim removed 4 bases at V and 5 bases at J, leaving 11 bases unmatched. This CDR3 has 15 residues. The germline V gene has CDR1 MDHEN and CDR2 SYDVKM. CDR3 DNA sequence: TGTGCCAGCAGTTCACCCGGGGGGATAGCTGACGAGCAGTACGTC. Protein product: CASSSPGGIADEQYV.

This clonotype was counted only a few times. The chain carries TRBV6-2 or TRBV6-3 and TRBJ1-5; no clear D. The CDR3 runs to 14 residues. Germline V gene sequence: CDR1 MNHEY, CDR2 SVGEGT. Trimming left V 0 bases short and J 0 bases short, with 3 bases between. The CDR3: CASSYSSSNQPQHF. CDR3 sequence (DNA): TGTGCCAGCAGTTACTCGAGTAGCAATCAGCCCCAGCATTTT.

The chain employs TRBV5-5 and TRBJ1-1; D might be TRBD1 (5 bases). V shed 2 bases and J shed 1 base, with 18 bases lying between them. This CDR3 is 17 amino acids long. Germline V CDR1 and CDR2: SGHKS, YYEKEE (reference sequence). For the CDR3, the DNA is TGTGCCAGCAGCTTCGGGGGTGAAGGGAGGTCGAACACTGAAGCTTTCTTT. Amino acid sequence: CASSFGGEGRSNTEAFF. Looking up the rest from reference TRBV5-5 and TRBJ1-1 gives the full variable domain: DAGVTQSPTHLIKTRGQQVTLRCSPISGHKSVSWYQQVLGQGPQFIFQYYEKEERGRGNFPDRFSARQFPNYSSELNVNALLLGDSALYLCASSFGGEGRSNTEAFFGQGTRLTVV.

This clonotype was detected only a few times. The chain employs TRBV10-2 and TRBJ2-2; D is possibly TRBD2 (6 bases). The CDR3 consists of 16 residues. V was shortened by 5 bases and J by 4 bases, with 17 bases between the two germline ends. The germline V gene has CDR1 WSHSY and CDR2 SAAADI. CDR3 sequence (DNA): TGCGCCAGCAGTCACACCATTGGGGGGAGCACCGGGGAGCTGTTTTTT. Protein product: CASSHTIGGSTGELFF.

This clonotype was counted only a few times. The J gene is TRBJ2-3, the V gene TRBV11-2; 9 bases line up with TRBD1. CDR1 and CDR2 (germline): SGHAT, FQNNGV. The CDR3 has 16 amino acids. The J segment lost 1 base and the V segment lost 1 base, leaving 3 bases of the junction unmatched. CDR3 nucleotides: TGTGCCAGCAGCTTAGTTAGACAGGGGGGCACAGATACGCAGTATTTT. It specifies CASSLVRQGGTDTQYF.

The J gene is TRBJ1-1, the V gene TRBV7-9; D unclear. Trimming stripped 0 bases from V and 3 bases from J, with 11 bases between. The CDR3 extends over 15 amino acids. Looked up from germline, CDR1 is SEHNR and CDR2 is FQNEAQ (reference sequence). The CDR3, as DNA: TGTGCCAGCAGCTTAGCAGTCTCGGAGTACACTGAAGCTTTCTTT. Encoded protein: CASSLAVSEYTEAFF.

The chain links TRBV13 to TRBJ1-1, with TRBD1 as a possible D gene (5 bases). Germline CDR1 is PRHDT and CDR2 is FYEKMQ (reference sequence). The length of the CDR3 is 14 residues. V lost 0 bases and J lost 6, with 11 bases in between. For the CDR3, the DNA is TGTGCCAGCAGCTTAGGCAGAGGGGTCCCTGAAGCTTTCTTT. Protein: CASSLGRGVPEAFF.

The V gene is TRBV18, the J gene TRBJ2-2, with 7 bases that match TRBD1. The germline V gene has CDR1 KGHSH and CDR2 LQKENI. The CDR3 is made up of 15 amino acids. The V segment lost 3 bases and the J segment 5 bases; nucleotides outside the gene matches: 6. CDR3 sequence: CASSPWPGGTGELFF. The CDR3 DNA sequence: TGTGCCAGCTCACCGTGGCCAGGGGGTACCGGGGAGCTGTTTTTT.

This clonotype was detected many times. The chain uses TRBV28 and TRBJ2-4, with D tentatively TRBD2 (7 bases). V was cut by 5 bases and J by 0 bases, with 11 bases left in between. The CDR3 is made up of 15 amino acids. The germline CDR1 and CDR2 sequences are MDHEN and SYDVKM. CDR3 in DNA: TGTGCCAGCAGTCAAGGGGGGGGAGCCAAAAACATTCAGTACTTC. This encodes CASSQGGGAKNIQYF.

V gene TRBV18 combines with J gene TRBJ2-5; D perhaps matches TRBD1 (5 bases). Germline CDR1 is KGHSH and CDR2 is LQKENI. V was pared by 8 bases and J by 3 bases, with 19 bases between. CDR3 size: 15 residues. CDR3 sequence: CASRAQVGVEETQYF. CDR3 nucleotides: TGTGCCAGCCGAGCTCAAGTAGGGGTAGAAGAGACCCAGTACTTC.

Comment on this clonotype: This may come from a read error, since a much larger clone is one base off. This chain joins TRBV12-3 or TRBV12-4 and TRBJ1-6; D gene unclear. This CDR3 has 14 residues. The CDR3 reads CANSFQVYNSPLHF. CDR3 in DNA: TGTGCCAACAGTTTCCAAGTTTATAATTCACCCCTCCACTTT.

This clonotype was counted only a few times. This chain links TRBV12-3 or TRBV12-4 with TRBJ2-1; D might be TRBD2 (6 bases). V was pared by 6 bases and J by 7 bases, with 16 bases between. This CDR3 has 14 amino acids. For the CDR3, the DNA is TGTGCCAGCAGGGACCCGGGACTCATAAATGAGCAGTTCTTC. It codes for CASRDPGLINEQFF.

The CDR3 nucleotides are TGTGCCATCAGATGGGACACCGGGGAGCTGTTTTTT. This sequence encodes CAIRWDTGELFF. V gene TRBV10-3 combines with J gene TRBJ2-2, with D hard to call. Germline assignment: CDR1 ENHRY and CDR2 SYGVKD. V was cut by 6 bases and J by 3 bases, with 5 bases left in between. This CDR3 comprises 12 residues.

This clonotype occurred a few times. The chain joins TRBV10-3 to TRBJ1-1; D is unresolved. The V gene's germline CDR1 is ENHRY and CDR2 SYGVKD. This CDR3 spans 16 amino acids. V lost 0 bases, J lost 0 bases, and 11 bases lay in between. The CDR3 region is CAISESTADMNTEAFF. As DNA, the CDR3 is TGTGCCATCAGTGAGTCGACCGCCGATATGAACACTGAAGCTTTCTTT.